Presented here are 20 T cell receptor beta chains from one specimen sequenced in a study of tumor-infiltrating lymphocytes in primary liver carcinoma. Germline DNA was also extracted, and blood RNA derived from unsorted whole blood. Using a constant-region primer together with ProtoScript II reverse transcriptase, TCR beta cDNA was made from around 500 ng of total RNA. Three nested multiplex PCR rounds of slightly modified ARM-PCR generated TCR beta libraries. The opening two PCR rounds, around 11 cycles each, paired TRBV1-TRBV30 forward primers with a C-beta reverse primer. MiXCR was run by TCRdb on the multiplex PCR reads, yielding one entry per CDR3 protein. There are around 170,000 distinct CDR3 sequences in the sample; 50% to 75% occur only once, and around 68% lies in the top ten. The sample was peripheral blood. The receptors originated from a man aged 40-49 years with primary liver carcinoma and hepatitis B virus infection.

To note about this clonotype: One end of the junction does not line up with germline, which may come from a read error. The genes are TRBV6-2 or TRBV6-3 and TRBJ1-4; D might be TRBD1 (5 bases). Germline V lookup: CDR1 MNHEY, CDR2 SVGEGT. CDR3 length: 12 residues. The CDR3 DNA sequence: TGTGGCAGCAGTCCGGGACCCGAAAAACTGTTTTTT. This gives the protein CGSSPGPEKLFF.

The gene calls are TRBV6-5 and TRBJ2-7; D remains ambiguous. V was trimmed by 3 bases and J by 0 bases, leaving 6 bases between them. Germline values: CDR1 MNHEY, CDR2 SVGAGI. The CDR3 has 13 amino acids. In DNA form, the CDR3 reads TGTGCCAGCAGTTATCAGTACTCCTACGAGCAGTACTTC. This codes for CASSYQYSYEQYF.

This clonotype was counted many times. The chain carries TRBV29-1 and TRBJ1-2, with unresolved D. This CDR3 has 11 residues. The germline gives CDR1 SQVTM, CDR2 ANQGSEA. V shed 0 bases and J shed 2 bases, with 1 base lying between them. The CDR3 is CSVEENYGYTF. CDR3 in DNA: TGCAGCGTTGAAGAGAACTATGGCTACACCTTC. Using reference TRBV29-1 and TRBJ1-2 for the parts outside the CDR3, the full variable domain is SAVISQKPSRDICQRGTSLTIQCQVDSQVTMMFWYRQQPGQSLTLIATANQGSEATYESGFVIDKFPISRPNLTFSTLTVSNMSPEDSSIYLCSVEENYGYTFGSGTRLTVV.

About this clonotype: Since a much larger clone is just one base distant, this may be a read error. The chain uses TRBV12-3 or TRBV12-4 and TRBJ2-1, with D unresolved. This CDR3 contains 11 residues. The CDR3 bases are TGTGCCAACAGTTTAAGGGATGAGCAGTTCTTC. This gives the protein CANSLRDEQFF.

The table lists this clonotype with a few counts. The chain combines TRBV4-1 with TRBJ1-2; 7 nucleotides agree with TRBD1. Looked up from germline, CDR1 is MGHRA and CDR2 is YSYEKL. The CDR3 totals 15 residues. J was trimmed by 3 bases and V by 0 bases; bases with no gene match: 4. The CDR3 protein is CASSQDTGAYYGYTF. As DNA, the CDR3 is TGCGCCAGCAGCCAAGACACAGGGGCGTACTATGGCTACACCTTC.

The V and J genes are TRBV11-2 and TRBJ2-7; the D is unclear. CDR3 size: 14 residues. CDR1 and CDR2 from the germline V gene are SGHAT and FQNNGV. The V end lost 9 bases, the J end lost 1 base, and 16 bases lay between the germline ends. The CDR3 DNA sequence: TGTGCCAGGAGTTTAACCGATGGATCCTACGAGCAGTACTTC. It encodes CARSLTDGSYEQYF. Full variable domain (remainder filled in from reference TRBV11-2 and TRBJ2-7): EAGVAQSPRYKIIEKRQSVAFWCNPISGHATLYWYQQILGQGPKLLIQFQNNGVVDDSQLPKDRFSAERLKGVDSTLKIQPAKLEDSAVYLCARSLTDGSYEQYFGPGTRLTVT.

This clonotype was recorded at least ten times. The V and J genes are TRBV11-2 and TRBJ2-2; 11 positions match TRBD1. V was clipped by 7 bases and J by 8 bases; unmatched bases: 9. The CDR3 covers 15 residues. Germline CDR1 reads SGHAT; CDR2 reads FQNNGV. The CDR3 DNA sequence: TGTGCCAGCAACCAGGACAGGGGGCTCGCGGGGGAGCTGTTTTTT. Its translation: CASNQDRGLAGELFF.

A few counts support this clonotype. The gene calls are TRBV6-6 and TRBJ1-2, with a weak D call TRBD1 (6 bases). CDR1 is MNHNY, CDR2 SVGAGI, per germline (reference sequence). The CDR3 spans 15 residues. The germline V and J ends were trimmed by 2 bases and 2 bases, with 12 bases remaining between them. The CDR3 bases are TGTGCCAGCAGTTACCGGGACAACCTCAACTATGGCTACACCTTC. Its translation is CASSYRDNLNYGYTF.

This chain connects TRBV2 to TRBJ2-7; weak D call: TRBD1 (5 bases). The ends were cut back, 8 bases at V and 5 bases at J, with 10 bases in the middle. Germline V lookup: CDR1 SNHLY, CDR2 FYNNEI. The CDR3 consists of 11 residues. This CDR3 reads CASQQTDEQYF. The CDR3 region has the DNA TGTGCCAGCCAACAGACAGACGAGCAGTACTTC.

This clonotype was detected only once. The chain links TRBV29-1 to TRBJ2-5; 7 nucleotides agree with TRBD1. The CDR3 consists of 13 residues. The ends lost 7 bases at V and 3 bases at J; junction bases unmatched: 8. Germline assignment: CDR1 SQVTM and CDR2 ANQGSEA. Here the CDR3 reads CSADLGTEETQYF. The CDR3 region has the DNA TGCAGCGCTGACCTCGGGACAGAAGAGACCCAGTACTTC.

As concerns this clonotype: This may be a read error, as it is one base from a much larger clone. The chain has TRBV4-1 and TRBJ2-2; 7 nucleotides line up with TRBD2. The germline gives CDR1 MGHRA, CDR2 YSYEKL. This CDR3 contains 17 residues. Trimming removed 0 bases from V and 6 bases from J; junction bases left unmatched: 10. The CDR3 loop reads CASSQDQAGDLSGELFF. Here the CDR3 DNA reads TGCGCCAGCAGCCAAGACCAGGCGGGAGATTTGTCCGGGGAGCTGTTTTTT.

CDR3 amino acids: CASSYSGSNYGYTF. In DNA, the CDR3 is TGTGCCAGCAGTTACTCGGGGTCTAACTATGGCTACACCTTC. The J gene is TRBJ1-2, the V gene TRBV6-6; D unresolved. Germline V CDR1 and CDR2: MNHNY, SVGAGI (reference sequence). This CDR3 has 14 residues. The germline V and J ends were trimmed by 0 bases and 0 bases, with 5 bases remaining between them.

V gene TRBV12-3 or TRBV12-4 combines with J gene TRBJ2-3, with TRBD2 identical over 10 bases. CDR3 length equals 15 residues. With 5 bases clipped from V and 3 bases from J, the junction kept 5 bases outside the gene matches. The CDR3: CASSPAGGGTDTQYF. CDR3 DNA: TGTGCCAGCAGTCCAGCGGGAGGGGGGACAGATACGCAGTATTTT.

A word on this clonotype: With a much larger clone just one base away, this may be a read error. The missing conserved phenylalanine or tryptophan at the end of this CDR3 makes a read error likely. This chain links TRBV11-2 with TRBJ2-7; D remains ambiguous. Trimming removed 3 bases at V and 6 bases at J, with 9 bases between. The CDR3 loop spans 12 amino acids. Germline CDR1 reads SGHAT; CDR2 reads FQNNGV. CDR3 nucleotide sequence: TGTGCCAGCAGCTTCACCGTAAGCGAGCAGTACCTC. It translates to CASSFTVSEQYL.

Worth noting for this clonotype: A read error is possible here, since a much larger clone lies one base away. CDR3 bases: TGTACCAGCAGCCAAGAATCGACCCTAGCGGGAGGGGAAAACATTCAGTACTTC. As protein: CTSSQESTLAGGENIQYF. This chain connects TRBV4-2 to TRBJ2-4; 12 bases are shared with TRBD2. CDR1 and CDR2 from the germline V gene are LGHNA and YNFKEQ. The CDR3 totals 18 residues.

With regard to this clonotype: One end of the junction does not line up with germline, which may come from a read error. The chain employs TRBV29-1 and TRBJ1-2; tentative D call: TRBD1 (5 bases). Germline-derived CDR1 and CDR2 are SQVTM and ANQGSEA. The CDR3 is made up of 13 amino acids. The CDR3 region is CIVAAGRGHGYTF. For the CDR3, the DNA is TGCATCGTTGCGGCAGGGAGAGGGCATGGCTACACCTTC.

This clonotype was seen a handful of times. The chain uses TRBV6-2 or TRBV6-3 and TRBJ2-1; the D call may be TRBD1 or TRBD2 (5 bases each). V was clipped by 7 bases and J by 9 bases, with 13 bases between them. This CDR3 has 12 amino acids. Per germline, CDR1 MNHEY and CDR2 SVGEGT. CDR3 region: CASTKSGTEQFF. CDR3 in DNA: TGTGCCAGCACCAAATCCGGGACTGAGCAGTTCTTC.

As for this clonotype: A much larger clone differs from this one at a single base, so this may be a read error. V gene TRBV11-1 combines with J gene TRBJ2-3; tentative D call: TRBD1 (6 bases). Looked up from germline, CDR1 is SGHAT and CDR2 is FQDESV (reference sequence). The CDR3 spans 15 residues. The germline V and J ends were trimmed by 1 base and 8 bases, with 16 bases remaining between them. The CDR3 protein is CASSLDRVFAVTQYF. CDR3 nucleotides: TGTGCCAGCAGCTTAGACAGGGTGTTCGCAGTTACGCAGTATTTT.

The chain joins TRBV5-4 to TRBJ2-3; the match to TRBD2 covers 9 bases. The V gene end was trimmed by 5 bases and the J gene end by 4 bases; junction bases not matched to a gene: 8. Germline lookup yields CDR1 SGHNT and CDR2 YYREEE (reference sequence). The CDR3 is 15 residues long. CDR3 loop: CASRPGTSLPDTQYF. In nucleotides, the CDR3 is TGTGCCAGCAGACCCGGGACTAGCCTCCCAGATACGCAGTATTTT.

This clonotype has a count of ten or more. The chain recombines TRBV11-2 with TRBJ2-1; 15 nucleotides agree with TRBD2. This CDR3 is built from 16 residues. Per the germline V gene, CDR1 is SGHAT and CDR2 is FQNNGV. Trimming cost V 5 bases and J 8 bases; bases outside gene matches: 7. Here the CDR3 DNA reads TGTGCCAGCAGCCGGACTAGCGGGAGGGCCCTCGATGAGCAGTTCTTC. This gives the protein CASSRTSGRALDEQFF.